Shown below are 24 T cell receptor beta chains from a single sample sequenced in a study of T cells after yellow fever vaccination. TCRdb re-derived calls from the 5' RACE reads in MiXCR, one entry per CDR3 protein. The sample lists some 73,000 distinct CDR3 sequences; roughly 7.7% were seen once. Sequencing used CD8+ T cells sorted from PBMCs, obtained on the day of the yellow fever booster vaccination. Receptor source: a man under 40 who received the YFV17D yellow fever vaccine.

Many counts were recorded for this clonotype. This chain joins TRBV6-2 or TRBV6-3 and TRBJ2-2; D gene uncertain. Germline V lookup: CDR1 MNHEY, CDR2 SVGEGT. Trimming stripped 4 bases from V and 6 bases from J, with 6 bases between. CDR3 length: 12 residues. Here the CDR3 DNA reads TGTGCCAGCAGTTTCCACCCCGGGGAGCTGTTTTTT. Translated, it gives CASSFHPGELFF.

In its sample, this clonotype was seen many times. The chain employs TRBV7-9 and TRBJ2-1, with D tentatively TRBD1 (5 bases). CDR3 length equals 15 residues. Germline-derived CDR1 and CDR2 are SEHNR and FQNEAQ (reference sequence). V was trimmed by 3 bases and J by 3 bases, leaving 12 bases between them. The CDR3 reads CASSFSQGHYNEQFF. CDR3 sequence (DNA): TGTGCCAGCAGCTTTTCCCAGGGCCACTACAATGAGCAGTTCTTC.

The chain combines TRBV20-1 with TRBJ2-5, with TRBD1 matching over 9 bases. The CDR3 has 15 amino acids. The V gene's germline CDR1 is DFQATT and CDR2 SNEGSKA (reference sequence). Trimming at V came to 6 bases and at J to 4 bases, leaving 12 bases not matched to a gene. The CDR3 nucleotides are TGCAGTGCCTCCTACGGGACAGGGCTTAGAGAGACCCAGTACTTC. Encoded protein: CSASYGTGLRETQYF.

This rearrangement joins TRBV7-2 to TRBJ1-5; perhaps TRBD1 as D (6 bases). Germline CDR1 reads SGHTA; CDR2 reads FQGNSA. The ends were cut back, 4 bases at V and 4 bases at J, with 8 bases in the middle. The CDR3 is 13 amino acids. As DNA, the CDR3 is TGTGCCAGCAGCTCAGGACAGAATCAGCCCCAGCATTTT. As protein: CASSSGQNQPQHF.

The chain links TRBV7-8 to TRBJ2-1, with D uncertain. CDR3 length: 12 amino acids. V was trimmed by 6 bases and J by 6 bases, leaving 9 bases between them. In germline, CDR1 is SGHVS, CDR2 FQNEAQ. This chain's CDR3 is CASRSRPNEQFF. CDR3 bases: TGTGCCAGCAGGTCCAGACCCAATGAGCAGTTCTTC.

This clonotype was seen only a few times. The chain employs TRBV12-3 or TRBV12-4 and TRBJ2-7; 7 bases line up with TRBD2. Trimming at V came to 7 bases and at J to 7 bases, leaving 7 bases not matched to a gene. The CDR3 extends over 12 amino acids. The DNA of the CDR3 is TGTGCCAGCACGGAGCGGGGATTGGAGCAGTACTTC. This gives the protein CASTERGLEQYF.

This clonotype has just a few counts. The CDR3 sequence is CASSPDREVYNEQFF. Here the CDR3 DNA reads TGTGCCAGCAGCCCTGACAGAGAGGTCTACAATGAGCAGTTCTTC. This rearrangement joins TRBV6-1 to TRBJ2-1, with D possibly TRBD1 on 5 matching bases. Germline CDR1 reads MNHNS; CDR2 reads SASEGT. V lost 6 bases and J lost 3, with 15 bases in between. The CDR3 sequence is 15 residues long.

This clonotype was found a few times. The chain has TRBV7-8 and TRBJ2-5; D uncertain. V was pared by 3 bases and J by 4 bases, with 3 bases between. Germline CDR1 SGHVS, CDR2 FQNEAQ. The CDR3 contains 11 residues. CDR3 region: CASSLTETQYF. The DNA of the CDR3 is TGTGCCAGCAGCTTGACAGAGACCCAGTACTTC.

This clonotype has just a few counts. DNA of the CDR3: TGTGCCGCCGGGGAGACCACAGATACGCAGTATTTT. Translating it yields CAAGETTDTQYF. The chain links TRBV6-6 to TRBJ2-3; tentatively, D is TRBD2 (5 bases). Germline lookup yields CDR1 MNHNY and CDR2 SVGAGI (reference sequence). The V gene lost 11 bases and the J gene lost 2 bases, with 11 bases spanning the gap. This CDR3 comprises 12 residues.

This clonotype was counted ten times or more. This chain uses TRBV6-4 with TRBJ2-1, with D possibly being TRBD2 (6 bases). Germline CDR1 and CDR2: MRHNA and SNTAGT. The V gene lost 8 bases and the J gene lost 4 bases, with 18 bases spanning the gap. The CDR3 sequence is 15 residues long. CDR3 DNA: TGTGCCAGCGCTAGGGGAGGTCCGGATTACAATGAGCAGTTCTTC. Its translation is CASARGGPDYNEQFF.

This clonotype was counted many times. CDR3 DNA: TGTGCCAGCACCCCAGGCGGGGAGGGGTACGAGCAGTACTTC. Its translation is CASTPGGEGYEQYF. The rearrangement joins TRBV9 to TRBJ2-7; 7 nucleotides align to TRBD2. The V gene's germline CDR1 is SGDLS and CDR2 YYNGEE. The J segment lost 4 bases and the V segment lost 6 bases, leaving 10 bases of the junction unmatched. This CDR3 is built from 14 residues. Drawing the rest from reference TRBV9 and TRBJ2-7, the complete variable domain is DSGVTQTPKHLITATGQRVTLRCSPRSGDLSVYWYQQSLDQGLQFLIQYYNGEERAKGNILERFSAQQFPDLHSELNLSSLELGDSALYFCASTPGGEGYEQYFGPGTRLTVT.

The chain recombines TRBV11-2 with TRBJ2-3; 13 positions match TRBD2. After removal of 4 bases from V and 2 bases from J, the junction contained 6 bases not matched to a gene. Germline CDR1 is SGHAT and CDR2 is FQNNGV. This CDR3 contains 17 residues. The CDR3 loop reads CASSSGLAGPHTDTQYF. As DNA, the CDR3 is TGTGCCAGCAGCTCGGGACTAGCGGGACCCCACACAGATACGCAGTATTTT.

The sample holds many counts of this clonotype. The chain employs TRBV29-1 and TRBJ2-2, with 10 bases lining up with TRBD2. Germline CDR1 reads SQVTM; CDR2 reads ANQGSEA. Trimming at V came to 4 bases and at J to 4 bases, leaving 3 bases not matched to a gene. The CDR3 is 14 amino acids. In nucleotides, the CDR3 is TGCAGCGTTGCCCTAGCGGGAGTCACCGGGGAGCTGTTTTTT. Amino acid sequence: CSVALAGVTGELFF.

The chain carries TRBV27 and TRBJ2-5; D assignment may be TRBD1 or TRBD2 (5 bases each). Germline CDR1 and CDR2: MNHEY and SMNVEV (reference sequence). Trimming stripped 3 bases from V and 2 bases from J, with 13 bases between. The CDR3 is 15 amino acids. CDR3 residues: CASSFAGTYQETQYF. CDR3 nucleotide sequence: TGTGCCAGCAGTTTTGCCGGGACGTATCAAGAGACCCAGTACTTC.

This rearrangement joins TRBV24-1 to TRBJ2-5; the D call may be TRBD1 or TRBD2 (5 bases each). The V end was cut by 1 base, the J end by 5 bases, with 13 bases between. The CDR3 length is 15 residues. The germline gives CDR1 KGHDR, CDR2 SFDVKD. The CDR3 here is CATSDFEQGAETQYF. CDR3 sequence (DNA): TGTGCCACCAGTGATTTTGAGCAGGGAGCGGAGACCCAGTACTTC.

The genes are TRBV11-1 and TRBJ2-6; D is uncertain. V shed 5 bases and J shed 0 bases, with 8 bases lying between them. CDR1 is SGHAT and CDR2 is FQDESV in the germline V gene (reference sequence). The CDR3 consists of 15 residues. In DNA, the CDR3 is TGTGCCAGCAGCCCCGTGACCTCTGGGGCCAACGTCCTGACTTTC. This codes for CASSPVTSGANVLTF.

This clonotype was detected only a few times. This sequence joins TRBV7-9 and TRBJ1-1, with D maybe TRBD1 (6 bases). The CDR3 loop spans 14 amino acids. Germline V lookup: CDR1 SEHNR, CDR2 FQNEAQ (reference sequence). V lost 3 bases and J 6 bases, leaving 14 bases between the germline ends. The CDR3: CASSFTPQGSEAFF. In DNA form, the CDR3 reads TGTGCCAGCAGCTTTACTCCTCAGGGGTCTGAAGCTTTCTTT. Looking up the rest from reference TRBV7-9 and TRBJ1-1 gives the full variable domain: DTGVSQNPRHKITKRGQNVTFRCDPISEHNRLYWYRQTLGQGPEFLTYFQNEAQLEKSRLLSDRFSAERPKGSFSTLEIQRTEQGDSAMYLCASSFTPQGSEAFFGQGTRLTVV.

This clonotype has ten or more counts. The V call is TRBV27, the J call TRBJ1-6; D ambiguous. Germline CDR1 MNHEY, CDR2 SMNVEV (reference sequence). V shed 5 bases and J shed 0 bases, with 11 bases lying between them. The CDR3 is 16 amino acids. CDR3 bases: TGTGCCAGCAGTCCGAGATCTAGCTCCTATAATTCACCCCTCCACTTT. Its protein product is CASSPRSSSYNSPLHF.

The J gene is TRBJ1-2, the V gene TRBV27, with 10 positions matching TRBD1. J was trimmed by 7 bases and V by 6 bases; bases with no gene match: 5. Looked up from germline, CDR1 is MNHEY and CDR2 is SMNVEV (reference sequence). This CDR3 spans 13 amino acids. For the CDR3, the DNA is TGTGCCAGCAGGGGACAGGGGTTCTCTGGCTACACCTTC. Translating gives CASRGQGFSGYTF.

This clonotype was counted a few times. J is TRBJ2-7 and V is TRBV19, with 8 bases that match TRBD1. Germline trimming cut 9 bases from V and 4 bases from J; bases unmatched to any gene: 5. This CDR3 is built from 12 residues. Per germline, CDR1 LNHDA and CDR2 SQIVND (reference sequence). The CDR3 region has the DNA TGTGCCAGCCAGGGGGCATCATACGAGCAGTACTTC. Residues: CASQGASYEQYF.

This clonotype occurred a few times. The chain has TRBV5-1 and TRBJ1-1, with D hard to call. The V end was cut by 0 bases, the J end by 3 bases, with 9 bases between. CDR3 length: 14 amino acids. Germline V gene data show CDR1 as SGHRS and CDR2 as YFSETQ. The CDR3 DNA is TGCGCCAGCAGCTTGGTAGAGTTTGACACTGAAGCTTTCTTT. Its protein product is CASSLVEFDTEAFF.

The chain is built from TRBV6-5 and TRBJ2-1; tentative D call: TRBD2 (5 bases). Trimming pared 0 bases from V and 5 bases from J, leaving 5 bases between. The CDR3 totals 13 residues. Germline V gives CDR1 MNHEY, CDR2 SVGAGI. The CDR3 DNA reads TGTGCCAGCAGTTACTCGAGGGACAATGAGCAGTTCTTC. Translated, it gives CASSYSRDNEQFF.

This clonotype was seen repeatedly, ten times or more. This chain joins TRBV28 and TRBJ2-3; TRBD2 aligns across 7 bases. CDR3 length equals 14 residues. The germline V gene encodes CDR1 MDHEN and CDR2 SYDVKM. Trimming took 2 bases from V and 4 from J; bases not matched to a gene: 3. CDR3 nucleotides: TGTGCCAGCAGTTTAAGTCTAGCGGCAGATACGCAGTATTTT. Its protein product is CASSLSLAADTQYF.

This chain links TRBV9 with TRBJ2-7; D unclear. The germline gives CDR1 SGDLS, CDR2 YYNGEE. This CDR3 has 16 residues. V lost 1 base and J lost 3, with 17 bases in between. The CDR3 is CASSVSLPGRNYEQYF. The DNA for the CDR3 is TGTGCCAGCAGCGTAAGTTTGCCGGGTCGGAACTACGAGCAGTACTTC.